Following are 2 T cell receptor beta chains from one sample sequenced in a study of cytomegalovirus exposure and HLA in healthy donors. The data were produced by immunoSEQ multiplex PCR, yet TCRdb's version contains in-frame clones alone and is incomplete. Of roughly 90,000 clones listed, approximately 93% are singletons. Sample: PBMCs. The receptors stem from a woman aged 30 to 39 in good health and CMV-seropositive.

The rearrangement links TRBV30 to TRBJ1-4, with TRBD1 identical over 9 bases. This CDR3 has 14 residues. J was trimmed by 8 bases and V by 1 base; bases with no gene match: 5. The V gene's germline CDR1 is GTSNPN and CDR2 SVGIG (reference sequence). In DNA form, the CDR3 reads TGTGCCTGGAGTGGGGGGACAGGGTTCGAAAAACTGTTTTTT. This gives the protein CAWSGGTGFEKLFF.

The chain uses TRBV5-1 and TRBJ2-5, with 7 bases matching TRBD2. Germline CDR1 is SGHRS and CDR2 is YFSETQ. CDR3 length: 15 amino acids. The V gene end was trimmed by 4 bases and the J gene end by 1 base; junction bases not matched to a gene: 7. The CDR3 sequence is CASSPGGRRQETQYF. CDR3 nucleotide sequence: TGCGCCAGCAGCCCGGGAGGCAGGCGCCAAGAGACCCAGTACTTC.